The rows below give T cell receptor beta chains drawn from one sample of a study of regulatory T cells in long-lasting Graves disease. TCRdb fed the multiplex PCR reads into MiXCR, producing one record per CDR3 protein. The table shows more than 300,000 distinct CDR3 sequences, with less than 20% occurring only once. The sequencing here drew on peripheral blood mononuclear cells (PBMCs), taken when the disease was refractory, from a patient treated with antithyroid drugs. These receptors all stem from a female donor with Graves disease. The CDR3 runs from the conserved cysteine through the conserved F or W. Each record gives: J gene, D gene, CDR3 length, V gene, clone size, CDR3 DNA, CDR3 protein. D genes are given only for firm matches. Some rows have no size entry. The others give once, few or many, or a class for an expanded clone.

>TRBJ1-6|NA|15|TRBV5-5|few
TGTGCCAGCAGCTTGGGGACAGTCCCTAATTCACCCCTCCACTTT
CASSLGTVPNSPLHF
>TRBJ2-7|TRBD2|16|TRBV30|NA
TGTGCCTGGAGCCCTCTAGCGGGAGGGCCCTCCTACGAGCAGTACTTC
CAWSPLAGGPSYEQYF
>TRBJ1-5|NA|15|TRBV19|NA
TGTGCCAGTAGTATTGGGGGGGTTGGCAATCAGCCCCAGCATTTT
CASSIGGVGNQPQHF
>TRBJ2-6|NA|15|TRBV7-2|many
TGTGCCAGCAGCTTAGTAGTGACTGGGGCCAACGTCCTGACTTTC
CASSLVVTGANVLTF
>TRBJ2-2|NA|14|TRBV11-2|many
TGTGCCAGCAGCTCCCACTGGGGGCACGGGGAGCTGTTTTTT
CASSSHWGHGELFF
>TRBJ1-4|NA|15|TRBV4-3|NA
TGCGCCAGCAGCCAAGATGGAGGTAGGGGTGAAAAACTGTTTTTT
CASSQDGGRGEKLFF
>TRBJ1-1|TRBD1|16|TRBV7-9|NA
TGTGCCAGCAGCCCCCGGACAGGAGCTATGAACACTGAAGCTTTCTTT
CASSPRTGAMNTEAFF
>TRBJ2-7|TRBD1|13|TRBV11-3|many
TGTGCCAGCAGCTCCGGGACAGGGCGAGAGCAGTACTTC
CASSSGTGREQYF
>TRBJ2-3|NA|15|TRBV28|NA
TGCGCCAGCAGCCAAGATAATAGGGTTGGAGATACGCAGTATTTT
CASSQDNRVGDTQYF
>TRBJ2-7|NA|14|TRBV12-3/TRBV12-4|many
TGTGCCAGCAGTTGGGGGACCAAATCCTACGAGCAGTACTTC
CASSWGTKSYEQYF
>TRBJ1-1|TRBD1|15|TRBV20-1|NA
TGCAGTGCGCCTTCAGGGGGCGCGGGGAACACTAAAGCTTTCTTT
CSAPSGGAGNTKAFF
>TRBJ2-5|NA|17|TRBV19|many
TGTGCCAGTAGTATAGTTGCGACGGGGAACGGGCAAGAGACCCAGTACTTC
CASSIVATGNGQETQYF
>TRBJ2-1|TRBD2|14|TRBV6-1|once
TGTGCCAGCAGACCAACGGGGGGGAGCAATGAGCAGTTCTTC
CASRPTGGSNEQFF
>TRBJ2-5|NA|13|TRBV24-1|many
TGTGCCACCAGTGGGCGGGCCCCAGAGACCCAGTACTTC
CATSGRAPETQYF
>TRBJ2-7|TRBD1|15|TRBV5-1|NA
TGCGCCAGCAGCTCGTGGAGACAGGGTTCCTACGAGCAGTACTTC
CASSSWRQGSYEQYF
>TRBJ1-4|TRBD1|17|TRBV5-4|NA
TGTGCCAGCAGTCAAGACAGGGGGCGTGCAACTAATGAAAAACTGTTTTTT
CASSQDRGRATNEKLFF
>TRBJ2-5|TRBD2|17|TRBV7-2|NA
TGTGCCAGCAGCGAACCCCCCGCGGGGGGGCCGGGAGAGACCCAGTACTTC
CASSEPPAGGPGETQYF
>TRBJ2-1|NA|15|TRBV12-3/TRBV12-4|NA
TGTGCCAGCAGATCCTATTCGAGCTCCTACAATGAGCAGTTCTTC
CASRSYSSSYNEQFF
>TRBJ1-2|NA|12|TRBV20-1|NA
TGCAATGCTAGAGTACCCGGGGCTGGCTACACCTTC
CNARVPGAGYTF
>TRBJ1-2|NA|13|TRBV27|many
TGTGCCACCTCAAGGGCGGGAAGCTATGGCTACACCTTC
CATSRAGSYGYTF
>TRBJ1-2|NA|15|TRBV6-5|NA
TGTGCCAGCAGTTACTCGAACGTGGCGGGAATCGGCTACACCTTC
CASSYSNVAGIGYTF
>TRBJ2-7|NA|14|TRBV5-5|NA
TGTGCCAGCAGCTTGGCGGGGTCCCCCTACGAGCAGTACTTC
CASSLAGSPYEQYF
>TRBJ2-7|TRBD1|18|TRBV5-1|NA
TGCGCCAGCAGCTTGCCGAAGGGGGCAGGGACCTCTCGCTCCGAGCAGTACTTC
CASSLPKGAGTSRSEQYF
>TRBJ2-7|NA|12|TRBV19|NA
TGTGCCAGCCCCTCGAGCTCCTACGAGCAGTACTTC
CASPSSSYEQYF
>TRBJ2-3|NA|13|TRBV11-2|few
TGTGCCAGCAGCTTAGGTCGGGCAGATACGCAGTATTTT
CASSLGRADTQYF
>TRBJ1-6|NA|17|TRBV28|few
TGTGCCAGCAGTAACTGGGCCTTCCGGGAAGGACGTTCACCCCTCCACTTT
CASSNWAFREGRSPLHF
>TRBJ1-4|NA|13|TRBV18|many
TGTGCCAGCTCACCAACGACGTTTGAAAAACTGTTTTTT
CASSPTTFEKLFF
>TRBJ1-4|TRBD1|14|TRBV5-1|NA
TGCGCCAGCAGCACGGGACAGGCTAATGAAAAACTGTTTTTT
CASSTGQANEKLFF
>TRBJ1-4|NA|15|TRBV12-3/TRBV12-4|many
TGTGCCAGCAGTTTACGGACAGATCCTAGTGAAAAACTGTTTTTT
CASSLRTDPSEKLFF
>TRBJ2-5|TRBD1|16|TRBV3-1|many
TGTGCCAGCAGCCAAGAAGTTTCGGACAGGGGAGAGACCCAGTACTTC
CASSQEVSDRGETQYF
>TRBJ2-5|NA|14|TRBV7-9|many
TGTGCCAGCAGCTTAGCAATGGGGCAAGAGACCCAGTACTTC
CASSLAMGQETQYF
>TRBJ1-1|NA|15|TRBV5-8|NA
TGTGCCAGCCTTTTGAGGGGAGCACTAGGCACTGAAGCTTTCTTT
CASLLRGALGTEAFF
>TRBJ2-5|TRBD1|15|TRBV3-1|few
TGTGCCAGCAGCCAACCCCCCGGGACAGGGGAGACCCAGTACTTC
CASSQPPGTGETQYF
>TRBJ1-1|NA|17|TRBV5-1|few
TGCGCCAGCAGCTTGGACCAGGGAACTCCTGCGAACACTGAAGCTTTCTTT
CASSLDQGTPANTEAFF